The entry below describes one T cell receptor (beta chain). Per the authors' pipeline: The assay estimated nucleated cells by amplifying reference gene primers. TCRdb's table, derived via immunoSEQ multiplex PCR, lists solely in-frame clones and lacks some. The V and J calls and clone size come from that table; D and trimming were worked out from the DNA. There are under 250,000 clones in the sample; approximately 88% occur only once, and 27% lies in the top ten. Trimming took off 0 bases at V and 10 bases at J, with 17 bases between the two ends. The CDR3 covers 15 residues. Germline assignment: CDR1 SGHVS and CDR2 FNYEAQ. The sample originates from a study of blood T cell repertoires in COVID-19. At the level of the study: Samples of COVID-19 (acute and convalescent) were obtained from the United States, Italy and Spain. From T cells, B-cell-depleted T cells, or PBMCs came the material, which was cDNA or gDNA.

This TCR was recovered from a man aged 35 to 55 with acute or convalescent COVID-19. The chain couples TRBV7-6 to TRBJ2-3; weak D call: TRBD2 (7 bases). Sequences were obtained from peripheral blood. The CDR3 region is CASSLAEQGGMPQYF. The CDR3 nucleotides are TGTGCCAGCAGCTTAGCGGAACAGGGAGGGATGCCGCAGTATTTT.